The clone carrying this TCR beta chain came up many times. This sample is drawn from a study of low-dose radiotherapy and immunotherapy resistance in tumors. Across the whole study: Intravenous nivolumab 240 mg every two weeks plus ipilimumab 1 mg/kg every six weeks was given to patients.

The CDR3 has 14 residues. Per the germline V gene, CDR1 is SGHRS and CDR2 is YFSETQ. After removal of 5 bases from V and 4 bases from J, the junction contained 8 bases not matched to a gene. PCR amplification of the TCRs was performed with Phusion for about 20 PCR cycles, and it relied on a constant-region primer together with a V-primer adapter. TCRdb called the reads again in MiXCR, with one record for every CDR3 protein. The sample includes tens of thousands of distinct CDR3 sequences, about 10% seen only once; the top ten take about 6%. Time point given: before trial treatment. Material: PBMCs, obtained before treatment. The chain employs TRBV5-1 and TRBJ1-2; 7 positions match TRBD1. This clonotype was sampled from a female donor with ovarian cancer. DNA for the CDR3: TGCGCCAGCAGGGACCCGACAGGGAGCTATGGCTACACCTTC. It codes for CASRDPTGSYGYTF.